The rows below give T cell receptor beta chains drawn from one sample of a study of CD8 T cells in Susac syndrome. TCRdb itself ran the immunoSEQ multiplex PCR reads through MiXCR, one entry per CDR3 protein. Found here are 160,000 or so distinct CDR3 sequences, roughly 96% of them singletons; the top ten hold around 0.15%. The sample was CD8+ T cells from PBMCs. These receptors all stem from a human donor with multiple sclerosis. The CDR3 runs from the conserved cysteine through the conserved F or W. The order of the fields is J gene, D gene, clone size, V gene, CDR3 DNA, CDR3 protein. D genes are given only for firm matches. Some rows mark clone size as missing; the rest say once, few, many or name a class of expanded clone.

J: TRBJ2-5
D: -
size: -
V: TRBV7-2
DNA: TGTGCCAGCAGCTCCGGCATGGGTCGGGAGACCCAGTACTTC
CDR3: CASSSGMGRETQYF

J: TRBJ1-5
D: -
size: -
V: TRBV19
DNA: TGTGCCAGTAGTATGGGTCAGGCGAATCAGCCCCAGCATTTT
CDR3: CASSMGQANQPQHF

J: TRBJ1-2
D: -
size: -
V: TRBV29-1
DNA: TGCAGCGTCTACAACCCAGGGGTCGGCTACACCTTC
CDR3: CSVYNPGVGYTF

J: TRBJ1-5
D: -
size: -
V: TRBV7-8
DNA: TGTGCCAGCAGCTTAGCCGGTCATAGCAATCAGCCCCAGCATTTT
CDR3: CASSLAGHSNQPQHF

J: TRBJ2-3
D: TRBD2
size: once
V: TRBV20-1
DNA: TGCAGTGCTGTTCGACTAGCCCGCACAGATACGCAGTATTTT
CDR3: CSAVRLARTDTQYF

J: TRBJ2-7
D: -
size: -
V: TRBV7-3
DNA: TGTGCCAGCAGCTTAGCTGGGGGGAGAGTCTACGAGCAGTACTTC
CDR3: CASSLAGGRVYEQYF

J: TRBJ2-7
D: -
size: -
V: TRBV2
DNA: TGTGCCAGCAGTGAGATAGGACAAGCCTACGAGCAGTACTTC
CDR3: CASSEIGQAYEQYF

J: TRBJ2-1
D: -
size: -
V: TRBV7-2
DNA: TGTGCCAGCAGCTTAGCGCTCGGTGGGAGGCAGTTCTTC
CDR3: CASSLALGGRQFF

J: TRBJ1-1
D: -
size: once
V: TRBV27
DNA: TGTGCCAGCAGTTTAAACCTGATCACTGAAGCTTTCTTT
CDR3: CASSLNLITEAFF

J: TRBJ2-3
D: -
size: -
V: TRBV24-1
DNA: TGTGCCACCAGTGATACTGACGGGTCAAGAACGAGGGATACGCAGTATTTT
CDR3: CATSDTDGSRTRDTQYF

J: TRBJ2-7
D: -
size: -
V: TRBV7-9
DNA: TGTGCCAGCAGCGAACGTCCCAGCTCCTACGAGCAGTACTTC
CDR3: CASSERPSSYEQYF

J: TRBJ2-3
D: -
size: -
V: TRBV27
DNA: TGTGCCAGCACCCCTACGGGGGCAGATACGCAGTATTTT
CDR3: CASTPTGADTQYF

J: TRBJ1-1
D: -
size: -
V: TRBV2
DNA: TGTGCCAGCAGTGAGGTCAGCATGAACACTGAAGCTTTCTTT
CDR3: CASSEVSMNTEAFF